Below are 24 T cell receptor beta chains sequenced from a single sample in a study of blood T cell repertoires in COVID-19. The table came from immunoSEQ multiplex PCR; TCRdb's copy has only in-frame clones and leaves some out. This sample has about 170,000 clones; over 85% occur once, and the top ten carry approximately 4.6%. The sample consisted of peripheral blood. The receptors stem from a woman aged 45-60 years with acute or convalescent COVID-19.

The genes are TRBV4-3 and TRBJ2-6, with D perhaps matching TRBD2 (6 bases). CDR3 length: 15 residues. Germline CDR1 reads LGHNA; CDR2 reads YSLEER. Trimming took off 1 base at V and 2 bases at J, with 6 bases between the two ends. This chain's CDR3 is CASSQGRAGANVLTF. The CDR3 DNA follows: TGCGCCAGCAGCCAAGGGAGGGCTGGGGCCAACGTCCTGACTTTC.

The chain carries TRBV30 and TRBJ2-5; 8 bases agree with TRBD1. CDR1 is GTSNPN and CDR2 is SVGIG in the germline V gene (reference sequence). CDR3 size: 14 residues. V lost 2 bases, J lost 5 bases, and 7 bases stayed unmatched. CDR3 sequence reads: CAWSRQGYWETQYF. CDR3 sequence (DNA): TGTGCCTGGAGTAGACAGGGGTACTGGGAGACCCAGTACTTC.

The chain links TRBV6-5 to TRBJ1-3; D is perhaps TRBD1 (5 bases). CDR3 length equals 15 residues. V lost 2 bases and J lost 0, with 8 bases in between. Germline V CDR1 and CDR2: MNHEY, SVGAGI. CDR3 DNA: TGTGCCAGCAGTTACAGGGGACTCTCTGGAAACACCATATATTTT. This encodes CASSYRGLSGNTIYF.

This chain joins TRBV6-5 and TRBJ1-3, with 9 bases lining up with TRBD1. The CDR3 length is 16 residues. The J segment lost 2 bases and the V segment lost 4 bases, leaving 6 bases of the junction unmatched. The germline V gene has CDR1 MNHEY and CDR2 SVGAGI. CDR3 nucleotides: TGTGCCAGCAGTTCGTCCGGGACAGGGACTGGAAACACCATATATTTT. Translation: CASSSSGTGTGNTIYF.

This clone came up once. The CDR3, as DNA: TGCGCCAGCAGTAGGGGACAGGGGTTTCTCAATGAGCAGTTCTTC. This codes for CASSRGQGFLNEQFF. The V call is TRBV10-2, the J call TRBJ2-1, with 10 bases identical to TRBD1. This CDR3 comprises 15 residues. The trim removed 5 bases at V and 6 bases at J, leaving 7 bases unmatched. Looked up from germline, CDR1 is WSHSY and CDR2 is SAAADI.

The chain combines TRBV5-1 with TRBJ2-5; D unclear. The V and J ends lost 0 bases and 2 bases respectively, with 8 bases between them. Germline CDR1 SGHRS, CDR2 YFSETQ. This CDR3 is 14 amino acids long. DNA for the CDR3: TGCGCCAGCAGCTTGGGCACCAGTCAAGAGACCCAGTACTTC. Translation gives CASSLGTSQETQYF.

V is TRBV2 and J is TRBJ2-7; 7 nucleotides match TRBD1. The trim removed 6 bases at V and 2 bases at J, leaving 7 bases unmatched. The germline V gene has CDR1 SNHLY and CDR2 FYNNEI. This CDR3 contains 14 residues. This chain's CDR3 is CASRGRDRPYEQYF. The DNA for the CDR3 is TGTGCCAGCAGGGGCCGGGACAGACCCTACGAGCAGTACTTC.

A word on this clone: The identical CDR3 is also encoded by other nucleotide sequences in the sample. The rearrangement links TRBV30 to TRBJ1-1; the D gene is possibly TRBD1 (5 bases). The V gene lost 1 base and the J gene lost 6 bases, with 6 bases spanning the gap. This CDR3 is built from 11 residues. The germline CDR1 and CDR2 sequences are GTSNPN and SVGIG (reference sequence). The CDR3 loop reads CAWSGGPEAFF. In DNA, the CDR3 is TGTGCCTGGAGTGGGGGCCCTGAAGCTTTCTTT.

The CDR3 is CATSRDADTYGYTF. Written as DNA, the CDR3 is TGTGCCACCAGCAGAGATGCAGACACCTATGGCTACACCTTC. The chain is built from TRBV15 and TRBJ1-2, with unresolved D. This CDR3 comprises 14 residues. V was cut by 0 bases and J by 4 bases, with 9 bases left in between. Germline lookup yields CDR1 LNHNV and CDR2 YYDKDF (reference sequence).

The chain joins TRBV7-8 to TRBJ2-7, with D perhaps matching TRBD2 (5 bases). This CDR3 spans 15 amino acids. Trimming removed 3 bases at V and 0 bases at J, with 12 bases between. Germline assignment: CDR1 SGHVS and CDR2 FQNEAQ. The CDR3 spells CASSFPDEGSYEQYF. The CDR3 DNA sequence: TGTGCCAGCAGCTTCCCGGACGAGGGCTCCTACGAGCAGTACTTC.

The J gene is TRBJ1-5, the V gene TRBV19; no firm D call. This CDR3 comprises 13 residues. Trimming stripped 5 bases from V and 0 bases from J, with 5 bases between. The germline CDR1 and CDR2 sequences are LNHDA and SQIVND (reference sequence). The CDR3 spells CASSVNSNQPQHF. CDR3 coding DNA: TGTGCCAGTAGTGTTAATAGCAATCAGCCCCAGCATTTT.

The rearrangement uses TRBV2 and TRBJ1-2, with TRBD1 identical over 7 bases. CDR1 and CDR2 (germline): SNHLY, FYNNEI. The length of the CDR3 is 14 residues. With 6 bases clipped from V and 2 bases from J, the junction kept 6 bases outside the gene matches. CDR3: CASRQGTVNYGYTF. CDR3 sequence (DNA): TGTGCCAGCAGGCAAGGGACAGTCAACTATGGCTACACCTTC.

This sequence joins TRBV24-1 and TRBJ2-1, with D possibly being TRBD2 (6 bases). V was cut by 10 bases and J by 10 bases, with 16 bases left in between. The germline V gene encodes CDR1 KGHDR and CDR2 SFDVKD. This CDR3 region has 12 residues. The CDR3 DNA is TGTGCCACGAGGGGACTGACCAGCGAGCAGTTCTTC. Protein sequence: CATRGLTSEQFF.

This clone was counted once. This chain links TRBV2 with TRBJ2-1; 9 bases match TRBD2. Germline V gives CDR1 SNHLY, CDR2 FYNNEI. The CDR3 extends over 15 amino acids. V lost 9 bases and J lost 4; bases outside the gene matches: 10. DNA of the CDR3: TGTGCCAGTGAGGAGTGGACTAGCGTGTACAATGAGCAGTTCTTC. It specifies CASEEWTSVYNEQFF.

The J gene is TRBJ2-3, the V gene TRBV30, with 9 bases that match TRBD1. CDR3 size: 14 residues. Germline CDR1 and CDR2: GTSNPN and SVGIG (reference sequence). This chain's CDR3 is CAGGPGQGQDTQYF. The DNA of the CDR3 is TGTGCGGGTGGTCCGGGACAGGGTCAAGATACGCAGTATTTT.

This clone was counted between two and nine times. The J gene is TRBJ1-2, the V gene TRBV9; 8 nucleotides line up with TRBD1. The CDR3 consists of 16 residues. Germline CDR1 reads SGDLS; CDR2 reads YYNGEE. With 4 bases clipped from V and 2 bases from J, the junction kept 10 bases outside the gene matches. The CDR3 DNA sequence: TGTGCCAGCAGCTCCCGTGGACAGGGCGGGAACTATGGCTACACCTTC. Its protein is CASSSRGQGGNYGYTF.

The chain recombines TRBV2 with TRBJ1-6; 9 bases are shared with TRBD1. The V segment lost 6 bases and the J segment 7 bases; nucleotides outside the gene matches: 16. The CDR3 contains 18 residues. Germline assignment: CDR1 SNHLY and CDR2 FYNNEI. The CDR3 loop is CASRQIIRSGTGNSPLHF. DNA for the CDR3: TGTGCCAGCAGACAAATCATCCGGTCCGGGACAGGGAATTCACCCCTCCACTTT.

The rearrangement joins TRBV28 to TRBJ2-3; maybe TRBD1 (5 bases). Trimming left V 10 bases short and J 2 bases short, with 19 bases between. Germline V CDR1 and CDR2: MDHEN, SYDVKM. CDR3 length equals 15 residues. The CDR3 reads CATLTATSPTDTQYF. CDR3 nucleotide sequence: TGTGCCACCTTGACAGCCACAAGTCCCACAGATACGCAGTATTTT.

The chain carries TRBV7-3 and TRBJ1-2; tentatively, D is TRBD1 (6 bases). Between the trimmed V and J ends, which lost 6 bases and 4 bases, there was a span of 18 bases. In germline, CDR1 is SGHTA, CDR2 FQGTGA. This CDR3 has 15 residues. This CDR3 reads CASRGSGGRSYGYTF. In nucleotides, the CDR3 is TGTGCCAGCAGAGGGAGCGGGGGCAGATCCTATGGCTACACCTTC. The whole variable domain, remainder taken from reference TRBV7-3 and TRBJ1-2, is GAGVSQTPSNKVTEKGKYVELRCDPISGHTALYWYRQSLGQGPEFLIYFQGTGAADDSGLPNDRFFAVRPEGSVSTLKIQRTERGDSAVYLCASRGSGGRSYGYTFGSGTRLTVV.

The chain couples TRBV19 to TRBJ2-7, with D possibly being TRBD1 (8 bases). V was pared by 4 bases and J by 5 bases, with 15 bases between. The CDR3 spans 14 residues. The germline gives CDR1 LNHDA, CDR2 SQIVND (reference sequence). CDR3 protein: CASSKGGTGHEQYF. CDR3 coding DNA: TGTGCCAGTAGTAAGGGGGGGACAGGCCACGAGCAGTACTTC.

The chain couples TRBV5-1 to TRBJ2-1; maybe TRBD1 (5 bases). This CDR3 has 13 amino acids. Between the trimmed V and J ends, which lost 0 bases and 4 bases, there was a span of 5 bases. In germline, CDR1 is SGHRS, CDR2 YFSETQ. CDR3 DNA: TGCGCCAGCAGCTTGGGACAGTACAATGAGCAGTTCTTC. This encodes CASSLGQYNEQFF.

The chain has TRBV9 and TRBJ2-1; D is unresolved. Germline lookup yields CDR1 SGDLS and CDR2 YYNGEE. The CDR3 consists of 16 residues. V was trimmed by 0 bases and J by 7 bases, leaving 17 bases between them. In DNA form, the CDR3 reads TGTGCCAGCAGCGTAGGTTCAGACTCCGCTAAAAATGAGCAGTTCTTC. Translated, it gives CASSVGSDSAKNEQFF. The variable domain in full, completed from reference TRBV9 and TRBJ2-1, reads DSGVTQTPKHLITATGQRVTLRCSPRSGDLSVYWYQQSLDQGLQFLIQYYNGEERAKGNILERFSAQQFPDLHSELNLSSLELGDSALYFCASSVGSDSAKNEQFFGPGTRLTVL.

CDR3 region: CAWSEGSRGTDTQYF. In DNA, the CDR3 is TGTGCCTGGAGTGAAGGGTCGAGGGGCACAGATACGCAGTATTTT. This sequence joins TRBV30 and TRBJ2-3; TRBD2 might be the D (5 bases). V dropped 1 base and J dropped 1 base, with 12 bases sitting between them. This CDR3 has 15 amino acids. Germline assignment: CDR1 GTSNPN and CDR2 SVGIG (reference sequence).

V gene TRBV2 combines with J gene TRBJ1-2; D possibly corresponds to TRBD1 (5 bases). Trimming left V 7 bases short and J 6 bases short, with 12 bases between. In germline, CDR1 is SNHLY, CDR2 FYNNEI. The CDR3 has 12 residues. The CDR3, as DNA: TGTGCCAGCATTCCATTGACAGATGGCTACACCTTC. Residues: CASIPLTDGYTF.